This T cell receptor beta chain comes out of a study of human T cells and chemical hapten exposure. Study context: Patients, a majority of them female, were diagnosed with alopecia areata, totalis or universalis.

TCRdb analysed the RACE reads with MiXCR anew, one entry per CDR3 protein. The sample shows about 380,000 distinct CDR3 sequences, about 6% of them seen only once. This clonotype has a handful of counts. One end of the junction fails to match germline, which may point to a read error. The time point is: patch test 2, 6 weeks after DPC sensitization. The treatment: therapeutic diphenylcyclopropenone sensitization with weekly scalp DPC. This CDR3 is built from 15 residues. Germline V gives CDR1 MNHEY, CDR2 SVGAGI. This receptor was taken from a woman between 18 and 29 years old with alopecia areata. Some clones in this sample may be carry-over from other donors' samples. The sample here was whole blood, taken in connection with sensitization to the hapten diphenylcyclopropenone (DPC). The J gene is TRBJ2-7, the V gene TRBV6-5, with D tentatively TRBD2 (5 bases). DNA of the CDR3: TGTGCCAGCAGGTACTCCCGGGGAACCTTCTACGAGCAGTACTTC. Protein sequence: CASRYSRGTFYEQYF.